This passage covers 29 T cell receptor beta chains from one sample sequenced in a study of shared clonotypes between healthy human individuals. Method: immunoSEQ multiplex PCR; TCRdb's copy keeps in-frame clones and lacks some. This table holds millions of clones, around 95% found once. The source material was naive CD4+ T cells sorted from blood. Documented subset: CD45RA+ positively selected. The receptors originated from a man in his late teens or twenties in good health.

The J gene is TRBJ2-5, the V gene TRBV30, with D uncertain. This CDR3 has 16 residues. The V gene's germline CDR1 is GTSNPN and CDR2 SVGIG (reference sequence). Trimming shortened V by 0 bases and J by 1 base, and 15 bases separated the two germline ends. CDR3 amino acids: CAWSVPVSGGQETQYF. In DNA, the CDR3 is TGTGCCTGGAGTGTCCCAGTCTCCGGCGGCCAAGAGACCCAGTACTTC.

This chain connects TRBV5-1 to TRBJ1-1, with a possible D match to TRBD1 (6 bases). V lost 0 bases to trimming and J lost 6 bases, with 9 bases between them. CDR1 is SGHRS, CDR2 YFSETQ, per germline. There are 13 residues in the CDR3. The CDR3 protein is CASSLDRTAEAFF. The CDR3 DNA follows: TGCGCCAGCAGCTTGGATCGGACAGCTGAAGCTTTCTTT.

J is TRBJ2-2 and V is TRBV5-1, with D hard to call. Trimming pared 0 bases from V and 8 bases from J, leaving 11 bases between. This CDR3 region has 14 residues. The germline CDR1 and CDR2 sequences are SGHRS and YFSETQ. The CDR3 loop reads CASSLVASWGELFF. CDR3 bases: TGCGCCAGCAGCTTGGTTGCCTCCTGGGGGGAGCTGTTTTTT.

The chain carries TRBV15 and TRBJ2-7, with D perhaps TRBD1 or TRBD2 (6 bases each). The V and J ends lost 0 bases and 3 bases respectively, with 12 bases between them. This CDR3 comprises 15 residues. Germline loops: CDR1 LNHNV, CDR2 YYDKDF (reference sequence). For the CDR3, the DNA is TGTGCCACCAGCAGAGATCTGAAGGGGGGCTACGAGCAGTACTTC. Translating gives CATSRDLKGGYEQYF.

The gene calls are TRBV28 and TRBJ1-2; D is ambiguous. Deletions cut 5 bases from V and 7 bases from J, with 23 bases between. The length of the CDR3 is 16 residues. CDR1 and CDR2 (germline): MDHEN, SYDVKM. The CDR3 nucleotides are TGTGCCAGCAGTCGCCCCCAATATCTGGGCGTCGGTGGCTACACCTTC. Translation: CASSRPQYLGVGGYTF.

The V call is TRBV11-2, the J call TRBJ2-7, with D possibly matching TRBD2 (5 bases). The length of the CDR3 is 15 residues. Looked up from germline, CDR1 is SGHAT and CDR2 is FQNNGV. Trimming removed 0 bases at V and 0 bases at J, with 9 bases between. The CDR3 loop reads CASSLERAGSYEQYF. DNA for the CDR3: TGTGCCAGCAGCTTAGAGAGGGCGGGCTCCTACGAGCAGTACTTC.

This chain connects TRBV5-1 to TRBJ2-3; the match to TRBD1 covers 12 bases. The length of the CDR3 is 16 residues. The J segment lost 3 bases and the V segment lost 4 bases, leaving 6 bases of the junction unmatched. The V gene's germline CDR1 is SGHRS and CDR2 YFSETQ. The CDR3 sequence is CASSKPGQGATDTQYF. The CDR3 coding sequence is TGCGCCAGCAGCAAGCCGGGACAGGGGGCAACAGATACGCAGTATTTT. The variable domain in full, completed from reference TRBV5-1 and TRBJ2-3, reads KAGVTQTPRYLIKTRGQQVTLSCSPISGHRSVSWYQQTPGQGLQFLFEYFSETQRNKGNFPGRFSGRQFSNSRSEMNVSTLELGDSALYLCASSKPGQGATDTQYFGPGTRLTVL.

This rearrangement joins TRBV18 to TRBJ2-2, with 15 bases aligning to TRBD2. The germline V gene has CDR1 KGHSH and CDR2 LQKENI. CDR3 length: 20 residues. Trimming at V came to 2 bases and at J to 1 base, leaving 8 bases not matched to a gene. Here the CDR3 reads CASSPIRTSGRAMNTGELFF. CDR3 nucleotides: TGTGCCAGCTCACCAATTCGGACTAGCGGGAGGGCCATGAACACCGGGGAGCTGTTTTTT.

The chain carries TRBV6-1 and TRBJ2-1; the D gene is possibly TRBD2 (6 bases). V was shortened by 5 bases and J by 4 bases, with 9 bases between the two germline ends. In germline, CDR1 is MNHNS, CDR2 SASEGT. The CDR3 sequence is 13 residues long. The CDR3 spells CASSSAGYNEQFF. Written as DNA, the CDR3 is TGTGCCAGCAGTTCCGCGGGGTACAATGAGCAGTTCTTC.

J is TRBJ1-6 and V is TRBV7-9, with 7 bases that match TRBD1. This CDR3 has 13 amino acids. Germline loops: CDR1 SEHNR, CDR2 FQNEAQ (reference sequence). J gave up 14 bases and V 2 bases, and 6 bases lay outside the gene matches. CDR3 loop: CASSLLRGESLHF. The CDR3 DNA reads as TGTGCCAGCAGCTTACTCAGGGGGGAATCCCTCCACTTT.

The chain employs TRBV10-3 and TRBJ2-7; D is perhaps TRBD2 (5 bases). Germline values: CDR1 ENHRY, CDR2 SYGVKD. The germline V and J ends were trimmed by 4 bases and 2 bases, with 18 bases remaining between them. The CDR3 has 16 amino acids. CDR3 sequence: CAISGTSRITTYEQYF. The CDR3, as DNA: TGTGCCATCAGTGGGACTTCACGCATAACCACCTACGAGCAGTACTTC.

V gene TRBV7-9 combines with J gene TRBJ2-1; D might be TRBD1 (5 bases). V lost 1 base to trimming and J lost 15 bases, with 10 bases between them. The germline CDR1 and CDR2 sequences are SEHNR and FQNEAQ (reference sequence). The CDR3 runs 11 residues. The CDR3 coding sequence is TGTGCCAGCAGCTTAGGGCAGGGTCGGTTCTTC. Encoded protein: CASSLGQGRFF. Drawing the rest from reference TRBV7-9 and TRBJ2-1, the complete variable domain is DTGVSQNPRHKITKRGQNVTFRCDPISEHNRLYWYRQTLGQGPEFLTYFQNEAQLEKSRLLSDRFSAERPKGSFSTLEIQRTEQGDSAMYLCASSLGQGRFFGPGTRLTVL.

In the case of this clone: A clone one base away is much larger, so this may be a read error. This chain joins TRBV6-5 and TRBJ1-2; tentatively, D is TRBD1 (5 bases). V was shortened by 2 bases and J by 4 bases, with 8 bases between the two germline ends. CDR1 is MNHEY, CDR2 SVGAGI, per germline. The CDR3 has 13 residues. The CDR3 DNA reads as TGTGCCAGCAGTTACAAGGGGACCTATGGCTACACCTTC. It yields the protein CASSYKGTYGYTF.

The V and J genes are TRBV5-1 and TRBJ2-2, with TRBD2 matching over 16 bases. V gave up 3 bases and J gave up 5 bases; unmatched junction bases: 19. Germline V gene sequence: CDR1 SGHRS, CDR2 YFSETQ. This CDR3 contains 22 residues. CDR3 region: CASSSELTPGLAGGPRTGELFF. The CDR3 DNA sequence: TGCGCCAGCAGCTCGGAGCTAACACCGGGACTAGCGGGAGGGCCGCGTACCGGGGAGCTGTTTTTT.

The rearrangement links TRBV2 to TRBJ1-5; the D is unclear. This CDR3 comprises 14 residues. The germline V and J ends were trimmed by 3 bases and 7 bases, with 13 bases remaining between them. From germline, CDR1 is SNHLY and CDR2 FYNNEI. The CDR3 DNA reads TGTGCCAGCAGTGACAGAGATTGGGGACAGCCCCAGCATTTT. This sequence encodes CASSDRDWGQPQHF.

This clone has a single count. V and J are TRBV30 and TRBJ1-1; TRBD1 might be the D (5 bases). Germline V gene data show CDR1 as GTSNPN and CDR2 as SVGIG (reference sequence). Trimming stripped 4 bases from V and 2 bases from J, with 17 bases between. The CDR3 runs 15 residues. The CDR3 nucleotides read TGTGCCTGGAAAGGGGCCCCACTAAGAAACACTGAAGCTTTCTTT. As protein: CAWKGAPLRNTEAFF.

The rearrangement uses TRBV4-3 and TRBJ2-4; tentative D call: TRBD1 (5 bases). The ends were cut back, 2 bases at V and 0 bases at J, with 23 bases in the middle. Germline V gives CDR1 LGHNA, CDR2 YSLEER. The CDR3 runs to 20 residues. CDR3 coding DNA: TGCGCCAGCAGCCAATCCTGGGGCCAGACAGACTCCCTAGCCAAAAACATTCAGTACTTC. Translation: CASSQSWGQTDSLAKNIQYF.

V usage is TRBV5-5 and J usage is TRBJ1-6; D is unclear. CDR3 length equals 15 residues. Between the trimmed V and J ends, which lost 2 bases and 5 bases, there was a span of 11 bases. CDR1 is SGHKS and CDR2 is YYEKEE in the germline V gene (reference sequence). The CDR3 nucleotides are TGTGCCAGCAGCTTTAATAGGGAGAATAATTCACCCCTCCACTTT. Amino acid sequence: CASSFNRENNSPLHF.

The CDR3 is CSARDRDRNTF. In DNA form, the CDR3 reads TGCAGTGCTAGAGATAGGGACAGGAACACCTTC. V usage is TRBV20-1 and J usage is TRBJ1-2; TRBD1 matches 8 bases. This CDR3 has 11 residues. From germline, CDR1 is DFQATT and CDR2 SNEGSKA (reference sequence). V shed 0 bases and J 12 bases; nucleotides not matched to a gene: 3.

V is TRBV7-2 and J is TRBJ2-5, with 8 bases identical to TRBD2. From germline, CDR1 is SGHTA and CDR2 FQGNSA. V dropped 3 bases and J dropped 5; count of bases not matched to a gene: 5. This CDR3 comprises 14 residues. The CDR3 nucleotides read TGTGCCAGCAGCTTTTTTCCGGGAGGGGAGACCCAGTACTTC. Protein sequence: CASSFFPGGETQYF.

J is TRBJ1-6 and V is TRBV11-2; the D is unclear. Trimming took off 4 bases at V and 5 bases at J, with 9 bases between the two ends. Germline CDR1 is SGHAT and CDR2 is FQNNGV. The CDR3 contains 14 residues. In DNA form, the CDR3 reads TGTGCCAGCAGCTCCGGCAGGAATAATTCACCCCTCCACTTT. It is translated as CASSSGRNNSPLHF.

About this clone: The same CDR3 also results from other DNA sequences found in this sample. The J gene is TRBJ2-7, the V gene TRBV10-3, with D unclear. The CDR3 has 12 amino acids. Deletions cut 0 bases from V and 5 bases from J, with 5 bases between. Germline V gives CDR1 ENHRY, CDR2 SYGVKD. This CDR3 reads CAISESRDEQYF. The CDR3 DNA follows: TGTGCCATCAGTGAGTCCCGGGACGAGCAGTACTTC.

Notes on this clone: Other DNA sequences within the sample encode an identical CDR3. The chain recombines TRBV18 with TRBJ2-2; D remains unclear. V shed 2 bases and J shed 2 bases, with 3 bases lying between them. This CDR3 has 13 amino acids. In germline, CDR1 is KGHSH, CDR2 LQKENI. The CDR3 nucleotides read TGTGCCAGCTCACCAATAAACACCGGGGAGCTGTTTTTT. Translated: CASSPINTGELFF.

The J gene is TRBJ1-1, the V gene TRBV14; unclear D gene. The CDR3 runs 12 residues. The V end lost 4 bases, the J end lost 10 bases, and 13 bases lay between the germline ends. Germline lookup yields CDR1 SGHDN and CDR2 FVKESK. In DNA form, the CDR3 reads TGTGCCAGCAGCCGGCTTGCGGCAGGAGCTTTCTTT. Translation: CASSRLAAGAFF.

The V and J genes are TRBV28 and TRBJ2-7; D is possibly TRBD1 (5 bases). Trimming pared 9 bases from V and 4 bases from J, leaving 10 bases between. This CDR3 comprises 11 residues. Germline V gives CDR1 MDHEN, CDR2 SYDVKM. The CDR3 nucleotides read TGTGCCAGTGTAGGACATTACGAGCAGTACTTC. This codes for CASVGHYEQYF.

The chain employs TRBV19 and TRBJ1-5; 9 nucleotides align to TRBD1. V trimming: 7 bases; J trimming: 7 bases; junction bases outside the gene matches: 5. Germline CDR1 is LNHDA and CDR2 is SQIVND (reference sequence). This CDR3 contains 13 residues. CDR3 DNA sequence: TGTGCCAGTAAACAGGGGGCGGGCCAGCCCCAGCATTTT. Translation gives CASKQGAGQPQHF. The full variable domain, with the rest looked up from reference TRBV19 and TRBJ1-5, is DGGITQSPKYLFRKEGQNVTLSCEQNLNHDAMYWYRQDPGQGLRLIYYSQIVNDFQKGDIAEGYSVSREKKESFPLTVTSAQKNPTAFYLCASKQGAGQPQHFGDGTRLSIL.

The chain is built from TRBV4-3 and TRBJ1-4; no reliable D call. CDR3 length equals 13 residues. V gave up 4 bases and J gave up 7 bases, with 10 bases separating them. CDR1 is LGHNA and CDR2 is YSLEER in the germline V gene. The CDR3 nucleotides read TGCGCCAGCAGCCTAGGATTAGGTGAAAAACTGTTTTTT. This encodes CASSLGLGEKLFF.

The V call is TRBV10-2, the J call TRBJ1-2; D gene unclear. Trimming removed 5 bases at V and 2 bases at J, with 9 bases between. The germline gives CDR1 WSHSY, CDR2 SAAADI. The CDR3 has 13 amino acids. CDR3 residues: CASSREANYGYTF. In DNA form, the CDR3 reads TGCGCCAGCAGTCGGGAGGCGAACTATGGCTACACCTTC.

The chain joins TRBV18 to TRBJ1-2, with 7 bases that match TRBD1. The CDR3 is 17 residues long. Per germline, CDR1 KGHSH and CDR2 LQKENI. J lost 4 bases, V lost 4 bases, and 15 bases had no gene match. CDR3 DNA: TGTGCCAGCTCACAGGGACAGCCATCGACGACCTCCTATGGCTACACCTTC. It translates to CASSQGQPSTTSYGYTF.